This T cell receptor (beta chain) came from a study of blood T cell repertoires in COVID-19. TCRdb keeps only in-frame clones here, not all; method: immunoSEQ multiplex PCR. Of 150,000 to 200,000 clones in the sample, around 78% were seen once. The CDR3 sequence is 12 residues long. Trimming took 2 bases from V and 4 from J, leaving 5 bases between them. V is TRBV12-3 or TRBV12-4 and J is TRBJ1-2; D is unclear. This TCR was recovered from a woman at least 80 years old with active or convalescent COVID-19. Material for sequencing was peripheral blood. The CDR3 coding sequence is TGTGCCAGCAGTTTATATAGCTATGGCTACACCTTC. Encoded protein: CASSLYSYGYTF.